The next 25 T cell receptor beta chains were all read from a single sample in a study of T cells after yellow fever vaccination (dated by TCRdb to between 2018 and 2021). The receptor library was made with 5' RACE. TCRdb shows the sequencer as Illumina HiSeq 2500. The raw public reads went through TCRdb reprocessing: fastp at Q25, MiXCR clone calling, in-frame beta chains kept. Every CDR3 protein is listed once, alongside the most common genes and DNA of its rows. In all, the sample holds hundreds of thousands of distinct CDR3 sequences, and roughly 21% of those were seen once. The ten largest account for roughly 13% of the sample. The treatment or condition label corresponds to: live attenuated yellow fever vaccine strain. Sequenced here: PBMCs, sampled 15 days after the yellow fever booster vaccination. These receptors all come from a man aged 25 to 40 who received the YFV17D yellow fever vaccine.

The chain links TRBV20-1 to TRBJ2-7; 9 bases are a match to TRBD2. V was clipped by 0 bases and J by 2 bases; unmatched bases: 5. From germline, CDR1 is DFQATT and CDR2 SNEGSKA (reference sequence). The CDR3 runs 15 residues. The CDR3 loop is CSARDQTSGTYEQYF. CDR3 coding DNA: TGCAGTGCTAGAGATCAGACTAGCGGTACCTACGAGCAGTACTTC.

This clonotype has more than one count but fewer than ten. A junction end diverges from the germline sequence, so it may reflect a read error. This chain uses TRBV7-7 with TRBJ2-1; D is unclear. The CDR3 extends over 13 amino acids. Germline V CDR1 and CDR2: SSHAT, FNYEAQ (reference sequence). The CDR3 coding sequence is TGTGCTAGCACCCCCGGTGGATCCAATGAGCAGTTCTTC. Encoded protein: CASTPGGSNEQFF.

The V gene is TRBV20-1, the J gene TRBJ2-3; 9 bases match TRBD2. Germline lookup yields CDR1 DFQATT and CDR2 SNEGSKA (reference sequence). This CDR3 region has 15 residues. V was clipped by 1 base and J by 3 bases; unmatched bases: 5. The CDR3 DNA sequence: TGCAGTGCTAGAGTAGGGACTAGCCGTACAGATACGCAGTATTTT. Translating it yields CSARVGTSRTDTQYF.

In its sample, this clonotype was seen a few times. The CDR3 here is CASSLTRGATDTQYF. DNA for the CDR3: TGTGCCAGCAGCTTGACCCGGGGGGCCACAGATACGCAGTATTTT. This chain links TRBV5-4 with TRBJ2-3, with a weak D call TRBD2 (7 bases). The CDR3 extends over 15 amino acids. Trimming cost V 1 base and J 2 bases, with 11 bases left between them. Germline CDR1 reads SGHNT; CDR2 reads YYREEE (reference sequence).

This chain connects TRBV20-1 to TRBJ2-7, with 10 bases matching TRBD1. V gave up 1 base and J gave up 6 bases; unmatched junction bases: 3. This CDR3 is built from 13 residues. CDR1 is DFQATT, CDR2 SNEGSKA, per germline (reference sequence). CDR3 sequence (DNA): TGCAGTGCTAGAGTGACAGGGGGCTTCGAGCAGTACTTC. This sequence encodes CSARVTGGFEQYF.

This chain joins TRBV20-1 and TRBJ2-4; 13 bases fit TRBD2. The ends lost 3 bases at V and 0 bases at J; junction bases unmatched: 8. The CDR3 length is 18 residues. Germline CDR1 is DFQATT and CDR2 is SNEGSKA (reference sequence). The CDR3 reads CSASRTSGGLLAKNIQYF. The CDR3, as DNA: TGCAGTGCTAGCCGGACTAGCGGGGGCTTGCTAGCCAAAAACATTCAGTACTTC.

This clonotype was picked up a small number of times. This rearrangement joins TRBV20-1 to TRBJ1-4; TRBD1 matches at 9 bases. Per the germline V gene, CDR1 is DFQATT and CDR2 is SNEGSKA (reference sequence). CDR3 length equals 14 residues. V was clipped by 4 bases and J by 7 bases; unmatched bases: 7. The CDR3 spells CSAKTGTGFEKLFF. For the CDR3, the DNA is TGCAGTGCTAAGACCGGGACAGGGTTTGAAAAACTGTTTTTT.

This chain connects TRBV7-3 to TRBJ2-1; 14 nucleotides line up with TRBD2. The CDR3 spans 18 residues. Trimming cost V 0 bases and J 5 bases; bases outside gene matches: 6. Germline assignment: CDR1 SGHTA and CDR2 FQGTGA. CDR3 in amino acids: CASSLTGGLAGGHNEQFF. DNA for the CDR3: TGTGCCAGCAGCTTAACTGGAGGACTAGCGGGAGGTCACAATGAGCAGTTCTTC.

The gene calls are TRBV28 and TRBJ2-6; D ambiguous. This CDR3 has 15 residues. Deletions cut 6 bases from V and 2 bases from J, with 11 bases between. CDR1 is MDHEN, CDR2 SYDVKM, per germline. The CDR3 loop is CASSFEPPGANVLTF. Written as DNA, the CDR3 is TGTGCCAGCAGCTTTGAACCCCCTGGGGCCAACGTCCTGACTTTC.

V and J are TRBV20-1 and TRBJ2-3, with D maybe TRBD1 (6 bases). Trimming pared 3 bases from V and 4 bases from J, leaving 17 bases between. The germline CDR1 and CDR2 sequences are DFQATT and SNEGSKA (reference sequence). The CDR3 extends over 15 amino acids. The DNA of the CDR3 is TGCAGTGCTAGTGACCAGGGGAGAGCGGCAGATACGCAGTATTTT. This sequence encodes CSASDQGRAADTQYF.

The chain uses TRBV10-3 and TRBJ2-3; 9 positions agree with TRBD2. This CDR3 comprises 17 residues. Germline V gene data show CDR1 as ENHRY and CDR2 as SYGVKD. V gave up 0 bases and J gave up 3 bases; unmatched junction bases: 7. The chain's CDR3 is CAISESRAGGGTDTQYF. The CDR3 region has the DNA TGTGCCATCAGTGAGTCCAGAGCGGGAGGTGGGACAGATACGCAGTATTTT.

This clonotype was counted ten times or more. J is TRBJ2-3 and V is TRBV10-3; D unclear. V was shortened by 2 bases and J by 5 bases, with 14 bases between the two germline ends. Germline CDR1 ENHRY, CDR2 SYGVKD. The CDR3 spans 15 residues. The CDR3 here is CAISEEPGSEDTQYF. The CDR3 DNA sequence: TGTGCCATCAGTGAGGAACCCGGTTCGGAAGATACGCAGTATTTT.

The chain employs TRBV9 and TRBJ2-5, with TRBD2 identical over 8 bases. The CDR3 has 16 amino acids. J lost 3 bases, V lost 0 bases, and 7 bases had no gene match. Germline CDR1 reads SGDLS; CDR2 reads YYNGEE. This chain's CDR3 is CASSVALTAGEETQYF. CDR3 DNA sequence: TGTGCCAGCAGCGTAGCTCTCACAGCGGGGGAAGAGACCCAGTACTTC.

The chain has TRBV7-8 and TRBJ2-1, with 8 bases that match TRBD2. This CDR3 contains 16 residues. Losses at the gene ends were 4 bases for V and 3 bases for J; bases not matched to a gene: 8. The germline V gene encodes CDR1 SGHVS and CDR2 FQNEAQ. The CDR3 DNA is TGTGCCAGCAGCTCCAAAAGCGGGAGTTTCTACAATGAGCAGTTCTTC. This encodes CASSSKSGSFYNEQFF.

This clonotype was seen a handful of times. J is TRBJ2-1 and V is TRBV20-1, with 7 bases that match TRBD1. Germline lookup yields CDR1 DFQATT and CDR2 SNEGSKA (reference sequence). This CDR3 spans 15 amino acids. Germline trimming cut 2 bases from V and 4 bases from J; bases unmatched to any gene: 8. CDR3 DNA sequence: TGCAGTGCTAGACGACCGACAGGGCAATACAATGAGCAGTTCTTC. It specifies CSARRPTGQYNEQFF.

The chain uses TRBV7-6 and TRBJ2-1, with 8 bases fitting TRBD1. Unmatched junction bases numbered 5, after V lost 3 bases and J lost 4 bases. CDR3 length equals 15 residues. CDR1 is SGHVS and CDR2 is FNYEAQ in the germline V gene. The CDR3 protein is CASSFAGTGYNEQFF. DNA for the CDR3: TGTGCCAGCAGCTTCGCCGGGACAGGTTACAATGAGCAGTTCTTC. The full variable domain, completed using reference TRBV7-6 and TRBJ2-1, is GAGVSQSPRYKVTKRGQDVALRCDPISGHVSLYWYRQALGQGPEFLTYFNYEAQQDKSGLPNDRFSAERPEGSISTLTIQRTEQRDSAMYRCASSFAGTGYNEQFFGPGTRLTVL.

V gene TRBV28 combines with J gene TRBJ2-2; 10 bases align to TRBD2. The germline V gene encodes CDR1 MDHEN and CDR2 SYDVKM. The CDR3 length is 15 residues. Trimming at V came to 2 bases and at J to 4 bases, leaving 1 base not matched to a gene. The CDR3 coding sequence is TGTGCCAGCAGTTTAAGCGGGAGGGCCACCGGGGAGCTGTTTTTT. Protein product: CASSLSGRATGELFF.

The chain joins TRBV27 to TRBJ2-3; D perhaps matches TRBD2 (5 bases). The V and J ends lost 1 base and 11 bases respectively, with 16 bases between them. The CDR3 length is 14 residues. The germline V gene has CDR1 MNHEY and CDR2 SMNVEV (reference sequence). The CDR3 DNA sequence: TGTGCCAGCAGTTTATATGGGAGTACGGATCGGCAGTATTTT. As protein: CASSLYGSTDRQYF.

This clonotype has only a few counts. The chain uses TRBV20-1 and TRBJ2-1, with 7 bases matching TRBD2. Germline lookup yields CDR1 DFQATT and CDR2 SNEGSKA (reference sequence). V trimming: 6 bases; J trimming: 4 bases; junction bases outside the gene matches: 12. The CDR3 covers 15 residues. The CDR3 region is CSATWSGNSYNEQFF. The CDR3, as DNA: TGCAGTGCCACCTGGAGCGGGAACTCTTACAATGAGCAGTTCTTC.

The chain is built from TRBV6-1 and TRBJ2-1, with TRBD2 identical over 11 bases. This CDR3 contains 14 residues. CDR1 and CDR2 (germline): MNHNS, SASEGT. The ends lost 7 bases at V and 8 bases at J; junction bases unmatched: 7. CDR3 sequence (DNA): TGTGCCAGCACCACTAGCGGGAGTGTCTATGAGCAGTTCTTC. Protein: CASTTSGSVYEQFF.

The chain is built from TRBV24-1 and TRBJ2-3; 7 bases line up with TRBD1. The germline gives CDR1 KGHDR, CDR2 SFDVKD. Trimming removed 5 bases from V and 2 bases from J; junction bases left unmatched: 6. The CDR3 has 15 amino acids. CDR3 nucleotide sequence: TGTGCCACCAGTGCATCGGGACAGTCCACAGATACGCAGTATTTT. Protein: CATSASGQSTDTQYF.

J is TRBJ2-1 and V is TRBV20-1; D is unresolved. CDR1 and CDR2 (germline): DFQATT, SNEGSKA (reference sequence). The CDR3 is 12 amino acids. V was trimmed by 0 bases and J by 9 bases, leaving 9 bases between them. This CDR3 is CSARDSWGEQFF. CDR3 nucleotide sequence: TGCAGTGCTAGAGACTCCTGGGGTGAGCAGTTCTTC.

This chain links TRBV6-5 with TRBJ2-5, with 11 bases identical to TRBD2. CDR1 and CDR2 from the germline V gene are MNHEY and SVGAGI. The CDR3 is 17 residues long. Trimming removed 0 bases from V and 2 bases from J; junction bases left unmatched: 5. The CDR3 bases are TGTGCCAGCAGTTACTCGATGGGGACTAGCGGACAAGAGACCCAGTACTTC. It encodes CASSYSMGTSGQETQYF.

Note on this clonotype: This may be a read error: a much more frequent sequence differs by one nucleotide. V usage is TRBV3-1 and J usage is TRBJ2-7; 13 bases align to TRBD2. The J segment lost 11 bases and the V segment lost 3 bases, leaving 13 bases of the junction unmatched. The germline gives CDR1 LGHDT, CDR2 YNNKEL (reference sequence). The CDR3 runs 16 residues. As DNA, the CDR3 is TGTGCCAGCAGCCAGGCCTGGACTAGCGGGAGAGCGCCGAAGTACTTC. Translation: CASSQAWTSGRAPKYF.

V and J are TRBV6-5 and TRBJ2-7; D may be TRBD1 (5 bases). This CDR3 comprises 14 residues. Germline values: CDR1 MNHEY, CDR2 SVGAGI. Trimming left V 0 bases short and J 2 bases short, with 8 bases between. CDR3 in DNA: TGTGCCAGCAGTTACTCGGCAGGGACCTACGAGCAGTACTTC. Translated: CASSYSAGTYEQYF.